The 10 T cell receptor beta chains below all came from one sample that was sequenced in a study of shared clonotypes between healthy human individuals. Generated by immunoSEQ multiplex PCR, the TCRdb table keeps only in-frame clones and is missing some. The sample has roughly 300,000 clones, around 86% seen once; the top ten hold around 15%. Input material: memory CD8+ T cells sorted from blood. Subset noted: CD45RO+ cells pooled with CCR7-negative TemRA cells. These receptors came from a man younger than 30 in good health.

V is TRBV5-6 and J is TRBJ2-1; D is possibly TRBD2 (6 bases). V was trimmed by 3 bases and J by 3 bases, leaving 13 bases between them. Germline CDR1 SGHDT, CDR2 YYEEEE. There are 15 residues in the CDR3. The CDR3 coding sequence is TGTGCCAGCAGCTGGGACTCCCCGAACTACAATGAGCAGTTCTTC. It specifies CASSWDSPNYNEQFF.

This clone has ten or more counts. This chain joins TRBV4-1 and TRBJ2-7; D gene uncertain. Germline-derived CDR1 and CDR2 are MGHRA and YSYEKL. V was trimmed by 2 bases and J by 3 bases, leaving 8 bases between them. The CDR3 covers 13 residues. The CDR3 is CASSQHLRYEQYF. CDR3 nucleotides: TGCGCCAGCAGCCAACACCTCCGCTACGAGCAGTACTTC.

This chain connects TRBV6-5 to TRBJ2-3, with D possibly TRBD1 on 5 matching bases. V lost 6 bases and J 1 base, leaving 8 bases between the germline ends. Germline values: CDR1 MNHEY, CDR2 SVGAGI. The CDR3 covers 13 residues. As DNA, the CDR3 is TGTGCCAGCAGCCAGACAGGCACAGATACGCAGTATTTT. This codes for CASSQTGTDTQYF.

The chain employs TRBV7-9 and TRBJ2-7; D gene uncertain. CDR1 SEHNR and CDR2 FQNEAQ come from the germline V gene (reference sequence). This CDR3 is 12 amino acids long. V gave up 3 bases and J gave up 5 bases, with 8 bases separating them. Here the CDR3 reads CASSLRSHEQYF. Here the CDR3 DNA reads TGTGCCAGCAGCTTGCGTTCCCACGAGCAGTACTTC.

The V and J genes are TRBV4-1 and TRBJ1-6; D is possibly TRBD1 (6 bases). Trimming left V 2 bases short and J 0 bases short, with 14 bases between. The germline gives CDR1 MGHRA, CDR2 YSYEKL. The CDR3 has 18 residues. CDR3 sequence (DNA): TGCGCCAGCAGCCAACCCGACAGGCACAGCTCCTATAATTCACCCCTCCACTTT. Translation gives CASSQPDRHSSYNSPLHF.

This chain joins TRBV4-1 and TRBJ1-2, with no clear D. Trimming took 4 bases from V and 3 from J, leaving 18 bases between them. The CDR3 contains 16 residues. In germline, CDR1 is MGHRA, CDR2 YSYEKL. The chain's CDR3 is CASSPRNNRLDYGYTF. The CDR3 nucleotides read TGCGCCAGCAGCCCAAGGAACAATCGACTAGACTATGGCTACACCTTC.

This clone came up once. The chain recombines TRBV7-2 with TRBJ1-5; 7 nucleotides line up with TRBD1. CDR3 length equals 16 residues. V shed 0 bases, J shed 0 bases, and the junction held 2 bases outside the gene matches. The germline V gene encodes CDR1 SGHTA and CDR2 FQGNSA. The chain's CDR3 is CASSLATGDSNQPQHF. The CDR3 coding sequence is TGTGCCAGCAGCTTAGCTACAGGGGATAGCAATCAGCCCCAGCATTTT.

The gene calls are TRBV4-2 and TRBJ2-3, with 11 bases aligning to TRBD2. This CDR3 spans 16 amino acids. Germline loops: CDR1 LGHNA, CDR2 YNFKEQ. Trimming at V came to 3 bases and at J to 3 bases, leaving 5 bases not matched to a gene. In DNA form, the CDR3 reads TGTGCCAGCAGCCAGTTAGCGGGAGGGGTTACAGATACGCAGTATTTT. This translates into CASSQLAGGVTDTQYF.

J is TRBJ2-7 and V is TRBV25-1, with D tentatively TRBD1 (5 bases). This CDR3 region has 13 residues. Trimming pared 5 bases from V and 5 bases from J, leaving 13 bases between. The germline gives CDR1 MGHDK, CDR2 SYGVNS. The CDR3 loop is CASSTTGAHEQYF. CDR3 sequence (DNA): TGTGCCAGCAGTACCACAGGTGCACACGAGCAGTACTTC.

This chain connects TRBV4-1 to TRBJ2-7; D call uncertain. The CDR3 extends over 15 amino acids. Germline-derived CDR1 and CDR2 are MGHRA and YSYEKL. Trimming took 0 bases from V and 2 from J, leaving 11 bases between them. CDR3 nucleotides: TGCGCCAGCAGCCAAGATCCCAGCCCACCCTACGAGCAGTACTTC. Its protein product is CASSQDPSPPYEQYF.